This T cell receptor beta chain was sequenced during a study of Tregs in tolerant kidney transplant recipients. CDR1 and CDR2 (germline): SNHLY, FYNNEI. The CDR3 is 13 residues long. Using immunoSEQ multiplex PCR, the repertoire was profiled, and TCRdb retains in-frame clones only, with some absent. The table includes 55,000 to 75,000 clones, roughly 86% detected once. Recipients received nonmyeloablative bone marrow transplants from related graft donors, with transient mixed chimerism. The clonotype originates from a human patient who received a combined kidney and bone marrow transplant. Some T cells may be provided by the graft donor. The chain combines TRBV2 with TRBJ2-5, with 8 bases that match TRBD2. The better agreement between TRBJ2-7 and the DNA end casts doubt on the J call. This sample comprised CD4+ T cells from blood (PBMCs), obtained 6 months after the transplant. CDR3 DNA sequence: TGTGCCAGCAGTATGGGACTAGCCTACGAGCAGTACTTC. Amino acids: CASSMGLAYEQYF.